The clone carrying this TCR beta chain was seen a few times. The sample originates from a study of CD8 T cells in Susac syndrome. Reverse transcription used about 0.45 to 1 ug RNA and random hexamers. TCRdb reanalysed the immunoSEQ multiplex PCR reads using MiXCR and keeps one entry per CDR3 protein. The sample includes under 550,000 distinct CDR3 sequences, around 85% seen only once; the top ten take approximately 0.12%. The clonotype originates from a human donor with multiple sclerosis. The sample was CD8+ T cells from PBMCs.

The CDR3 loop is CASSWESDTQYF. The CDR3 DNA is TGTGCCAGCAGTTGGGAGTCAGATACGCAGTATTTT. V gene TRBV6-6 combines with J gene TRBJ2-3; D might be TRBD2 (5 bases). The germline V gene has CDR1 MNHNY and CDR2 SVGAGI (reference sequence). V lost 4 bases, J lost 4 bases, and 6 bases lay in between. The CDR3 has 12 residues.